The clone carrying this TCR beta chain has at least ten counts. Its antigen remains unidentified. These data are taken from a study of CD8 T cells in ankylosing spondylitis. As the method for making TCR beta libraries, quantitative 5'-RACE with molecular barcodes was used. TCRdb itself ran the 5' RACE reads through MiXCR, one entry per CDR3 protein. This sample has approximately 45,000 distinct CDR3 sequences, with under 5% found just once. Study findings and constraints: Made up of 7 to 9 highly homologous variants, a TCR beta motif appeared characteristic of ankylosing spondylitis blood. Both synovial fluid and blood in reactive arthritis had previously been reported to carry some motif variants.

CDR1 and CDR2 from the germline V gene are SGDLS and YYNGEE. V lost 3 bases, J lost 2 bases, and 12 bases lay in between. CDR3 size: 15 residues. The chain is built from TRBV9 and TRBJ2-1; D perhaps matches TRBD1 (7 bases). This sequence originates from a female donor with ankylosing spondylitis or in good health (not recorded which). Sequenced: blood, either unsorted or a sorted T cell fraction (not recorded which). The CDR3 spells CASSAGGNPYNEQFF. CDR3 in DNA: TGTGCCAGCAGCGCAGGGGGGAACCCCTACAATGAGCAGTTCTTC.